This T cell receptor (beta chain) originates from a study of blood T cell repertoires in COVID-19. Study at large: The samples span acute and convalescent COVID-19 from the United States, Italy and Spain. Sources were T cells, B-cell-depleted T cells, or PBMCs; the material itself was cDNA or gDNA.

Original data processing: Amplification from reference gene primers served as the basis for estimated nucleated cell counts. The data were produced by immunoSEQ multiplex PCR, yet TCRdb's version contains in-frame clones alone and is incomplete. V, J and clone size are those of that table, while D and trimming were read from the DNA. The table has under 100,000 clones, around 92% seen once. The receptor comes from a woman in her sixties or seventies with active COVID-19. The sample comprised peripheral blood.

The CDR3 DNA is TGTGCCTGGAGTGTAGATAATGGGGGGTTATACTCTGGAAACACCATATATTTT. The encoded protein is CAWSVDNGGLYSGNTIYF. The chain recombines TRBV30 with TRBJ1-3; D is possibly TRBD1 (5 bases). Trimming left V 0 bases short and J 0 bases short, with 18 bases between. This CDR3 comprises 18 residues. The germline V gene has CDR1 GTSNPN and CDR2 SVGIG (reference sequence).